This entry describes one TCR beta chain. The antigen remains unidentified. One junction end disagrees with the germline gene, perhaps due to a read error. The data belong to a study of identical twins. Overall study findings and caveats: There were fewer insertions in abundant cord blood beta clonotypes, but memory repertoires showed no such pattern.

Germline loops: CDR1 SGHTA, CDR2 FQGNSA. The CDR3 runs to 15 residues. TCRdb used MiXCR to reprocess the 5' RACE reads, holding one entry per CDR3 protein. The sample shows 1.5 million to 2 million distinct CDR3 sequences, about 30% of them seen only once. The sample consisted of cord blood. This sequence joins TRBV7-2 and TRBJ1-6, with D tentatively TRBD1 (6 bases). The receptor's source is a newborn girl in good health. CDR3 DNA sequence: TGTGCCAGCAGCTTAGCACGTAACAGGGATTCACCCCCCCACTTT. This sequence encodes CASSLARNRDSPPHF.